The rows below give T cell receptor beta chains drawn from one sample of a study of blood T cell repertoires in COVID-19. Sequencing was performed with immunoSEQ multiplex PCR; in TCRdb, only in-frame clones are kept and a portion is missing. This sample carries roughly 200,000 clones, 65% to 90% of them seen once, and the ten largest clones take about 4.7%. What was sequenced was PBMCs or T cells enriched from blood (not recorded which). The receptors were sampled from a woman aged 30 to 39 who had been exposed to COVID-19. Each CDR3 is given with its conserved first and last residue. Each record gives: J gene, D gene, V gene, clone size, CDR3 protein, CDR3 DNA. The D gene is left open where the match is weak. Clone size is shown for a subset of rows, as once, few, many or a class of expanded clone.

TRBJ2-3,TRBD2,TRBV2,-,CASSADERLAGLADTQYF,TGTGCCAGCAGTGCTGATGAGAGACTAGCGGGGTTGGCAGATACGCAGTATTTT
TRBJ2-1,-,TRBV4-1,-,CASSQDSGTGWNEQFF,TGCGCCAGCAGCCAAGATAGCGGTACGGGCTGGAATGAGCAGTTCTTC
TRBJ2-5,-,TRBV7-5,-,CARSQAGETQYF,TGTGCCAGAAGCCAAGCGGGTGAGACCCAGTACTTC
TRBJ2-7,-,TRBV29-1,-,CSVDLSGNEQYF,TGCAGCGTTGATCTTTCAGGGAACGAGCAGTACTTC
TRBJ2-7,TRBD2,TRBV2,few,CASTPSSGGAVEQYF,TGTGCCAGCACCCCCTCTAGCGGGGGGGCCGTCGAGCAGTACTTC
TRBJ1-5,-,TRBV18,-,CASSPGRERNQPQHF,TGTGCCAGCTCACCGGGCAGGGAACGCAATCAGCCCCAGCATTTT
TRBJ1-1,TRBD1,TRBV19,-,CASGQDKEYTEAFF,TGTGCCTCAGGACAGGATAAAGAATACACTGAAGCTTTCTTT
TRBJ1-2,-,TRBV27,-,CASSLSGGGGGYTF,TGTGCCAGCAGTTTGTCTGGGGGGGGCGGTGGCTACACCTTC
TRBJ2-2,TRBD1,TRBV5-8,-,CASSPIDRGSGELFF,TGTGCCAGCAGCCCCATTGACAGGGGATCCGGGGAGCTGTTTTTT
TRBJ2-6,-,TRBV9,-,CASSAVPGLSSGANVLTF,TGTGCCAGCAGCGCGGTGCCGGGACTCAGCTCTGGGGCCAACGTCCTGACTTTC
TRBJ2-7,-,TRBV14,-,CASASSYEQYF,TGTGCCAGCGCCTCCAGCTACGAGCAGTACTTC
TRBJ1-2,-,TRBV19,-,CASSVGMPGYGYTF,TGTGCCAGTAGTGTGGGTATGCCAGGCTATGGCTACACCTTC
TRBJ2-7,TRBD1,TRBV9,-,CASSSQGAGEQYF,TGTGCCAGCAGCTCGCAGGGGGCTGGTGAGCAGTACTTC
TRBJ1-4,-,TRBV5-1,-,CASSLEEGSQLFF,TGCGCCAGCAGCTTGGAGGAGGGGAGCCAACTGTTTTTT
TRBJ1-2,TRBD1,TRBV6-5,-,CASSSDRGSGYTF,TGTGCCAGCAGTTCCGACAGGGGCTCTGGCTACACCTTC
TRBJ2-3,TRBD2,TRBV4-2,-,CASSQEPSGGARDTQYF,TGTGCCAGCAGCCAAGAGCCTAGCGGGGGGGCGCGAGATACGCAGTATTTT
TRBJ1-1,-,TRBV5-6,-,CASSSGHTYEAFF,TGTGCCAGCAGCTCGGGACACACCTATGAAGCTTTCTTT
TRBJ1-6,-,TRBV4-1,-,CASSQDGRGPYNSPLHF,TGCGCCAGCAGCCAAGATGGAAGGGGCCCCTATAATTCACCCCTCCACTTT
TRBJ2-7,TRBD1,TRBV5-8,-,CASSLDRGSEQYF,TGTGCCAGCAGCTTGGACAGGGGGAGCGAGCAGTACTTC
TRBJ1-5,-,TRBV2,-,CASSEAQGRGQPQHF,TGTGCCAGCAGTGAAGCGCAGGGGAGAGGTCAGCCCCAGCATTTT
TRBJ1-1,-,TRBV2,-,CASSDMGNTEAFF,TGTGCCAGCTCGGACATGGGGAACACTGAAGCTTTCTTT
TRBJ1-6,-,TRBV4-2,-,CASRRTDSNSPLHF,TGTGCCAGCAGGCGGACAGACTCTAATTCACCCCTCCACTTT
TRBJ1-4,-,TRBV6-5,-,CASSYRGNRLNEKLFF,TGTGCCAGCAGTTATCGGGGAAATAGGCTTAATGAAAAACTGTTTTTT
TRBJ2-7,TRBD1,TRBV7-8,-,CASSRGQGGYEQYF,TGTGCCAGCAGCCGCGGACAGGGAGGCTACGAGCAGTACTTC
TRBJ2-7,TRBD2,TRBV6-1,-,CASSEASGGNTRPYEQYF,TGTGCCAGCAGTGAAGCTAGCGGGGGAAACACGAGACCATACGAGCAGTACTTC
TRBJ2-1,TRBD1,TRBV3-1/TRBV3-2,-,CASSQPGQGTNEQFF,TGTGCCAGCAGCCAACCGGGACAGGGTACCAATGAGCAGTTCTTC
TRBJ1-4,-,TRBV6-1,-,CASSEAGTGPPIEKLFF,TGTGCCAGCAGTGAAGCCGGAACAGGGCCGCCTATCGAAAAACTGTTTTTT
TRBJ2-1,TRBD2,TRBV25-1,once,CASSGLAGGKYNEQFF,TGTGCCAGCAGTGGGCTAGCGGGGGGGAAATACAATGAGCAGTTCTTC
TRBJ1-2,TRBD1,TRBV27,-,CASSSTGGAGGYTF,TGTGCCAGCAGTTCCACAGGGGGCGCGGGTGGCTACACCTTC
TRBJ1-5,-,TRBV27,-,CASSLGPTGNQPQHF,TGTGCCAGCAGTTTGGGGCCAACAGGGAATCAGCCCCAGCATTTT
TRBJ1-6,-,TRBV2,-,CASSPGVSPLHF,TGTGCCAGCAGCCCAGGGGTATCACCCCTCCACTTT
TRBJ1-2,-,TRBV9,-,CASSASGADFDYGYTF,TGTGCCAGCAGCGCCTCTGGGGCCGACTTCGACTATGGCTACACCTTC
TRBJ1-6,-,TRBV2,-,CASSDEGVYSPLHF,TGTGCCAGCAGTGACGAGGGGGTCTATTCACCCCTCCACTTT
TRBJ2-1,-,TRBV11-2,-,CASSSGASRWGDEQFF,TGTGCCAGCAGCTCCGGAGCTTCCAGGTGGGGCGATGAGCAGTTCTTC
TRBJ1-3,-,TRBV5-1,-,CASSFGQGGNTIYF,TGCGCCAGCAGCTTCGGGCAGGGCGGAAACACCATATATTTT
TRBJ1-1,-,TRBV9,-,CASSVGGRENTEAFF,TGTGCCAGCAGCGTAGGTGGCAGGGAGAACACTGAAGCTTTCTTT
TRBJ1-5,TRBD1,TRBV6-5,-,CASRKTGFGNQPQHF,TGTGCCAGCCGCAAGACAGGGTTCGGCAATCAGCCCCAGCATTTT
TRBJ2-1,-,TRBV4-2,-,CASSQEAEARVPFYNEQFF,TGTGCCAGCAGCCAAGAGGCGGAAGCGCGGGTGCCCTTCTACAATGAGCAGTTCTTC
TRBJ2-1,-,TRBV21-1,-,CASSKNNLAGGPDEQFF,TGTGCCAGCAGCAAGAATAATCTAGCGGGGGGGCCCGATGAGCAGTTCTTC
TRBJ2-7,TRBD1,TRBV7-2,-,CASSQGQGHEQYF,TGTGCCAGCAGCCAGGGACAGGGACACGAGCAGTACTTC
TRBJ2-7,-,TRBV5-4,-,CASSLGGVTNREQYF,TGTGCCAGCAGCTTGGGCGGGGTCACTAATCGGGAGCAGTACTTC
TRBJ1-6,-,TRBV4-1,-,CASSQDSRDNSPLHF,TGCGCCAGCAGCCAAGATTCGCGAGATAATTCACCCCTCCACTTT
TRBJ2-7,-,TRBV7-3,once,CASSVGSDYEQYF,TGTGCCAGCAGCGTCGGTTCCGACTACGAGCAGTATTTC
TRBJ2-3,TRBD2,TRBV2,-,CASTRAGNGLAGRNEGTDTQYF,TGTGCCAGCACCCGAGCGGGGAACGGACTAGCGGGGAGAAATGAGGGCACAGATACGCAGTATTTT
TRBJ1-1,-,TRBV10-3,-,CAISSTDRGAFF,TGTGCCATCAGTTCCACCGATCGGGGAGCTTTCTTT
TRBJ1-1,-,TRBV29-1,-,CSVPLPGWKFEAFF,TGCAGCGTCCCACTGCCAGGGTGGAAGTTTGAAGCTTTCTTT
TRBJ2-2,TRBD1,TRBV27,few,CASRLGQGGGELFF,TGTGCCAGCAGATTGGGACAGGGGGGAGGGGAGCTGTTTTTT
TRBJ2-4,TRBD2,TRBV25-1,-,CASSPQGLDIQYF,TGTGCCAGCAGTCCCCAGGGACTAGACATTCAGTACTTC
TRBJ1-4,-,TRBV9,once,CASSVVKTAHLIATNEKLFF,TGTGCCAGCAGCGTAGTTAAGACAGCGCACCTCATAGCAACTAATGAAAAACTGTTTTTT
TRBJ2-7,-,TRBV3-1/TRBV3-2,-,CASSPSRVGFSSYEQYF,TGTGCCAGCAGCCCCTCGAGGGTGGGATTCAGCTCCTACGAGCAGTACTTC
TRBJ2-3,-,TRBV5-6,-,CASSLRRGAQYF,TGTGCCAGCAGCTTGAGGCGGGGCGCGCAGTATTTT
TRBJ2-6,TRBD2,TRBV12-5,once,CACGLRAGGSEEMSSGANVLTF,TGTGCTTGTGGTTTGAGAGCGGGGGGGTCCGAAGAGATGAGCTCTGGGGCCAACGTCCTGACTTTC
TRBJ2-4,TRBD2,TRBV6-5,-,CASRTERGAKNIQYF,TGTGCCAGCAGGACCGAGCGGGGGGCCAAAAACATTCAGTACTTC
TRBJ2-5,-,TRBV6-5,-,CASSRDQGGTQYF,TGTGCCAGCAGCCGGGACCAGGGAGGGACCCAGTACTTC
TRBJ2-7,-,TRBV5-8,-,CASSFGGQSWYEQYF,TGTGCCAGCAGCTTTGGAGGACAGTCTTGGTACGAGCAGTACTTC
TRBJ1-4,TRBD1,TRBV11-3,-,CASSWKQGGDEKLFF,TGTGCCAGCAGCTGGAAGCAGGGGGGAGATGAAAAACTGTTTTTT
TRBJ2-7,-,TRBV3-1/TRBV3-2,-,CASSRVQGSYEQYF,TGTGCCAGCAGCCGAGTCCAGGGTTCCTACGAGCAGTACTTC
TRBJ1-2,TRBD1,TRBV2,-,CASSWTGGGYGYTF,TGTGCCAGCAGTTGGACAGGGGGAGGCTATGGCTACACCTTC
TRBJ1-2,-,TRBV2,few,CASRLTRDNALF,TGTGCCAGCAGGCTAACCCGGGACAACGCACTTTTC